This is a list of T cell receptor beta chains from one sample in a study of blood T cell repertoires in COVID-19. TCRdb's copy holds only in-frame clones and misses some; the assay was immunoSEQ multiplex PCR. The sample includes around 200,000 clones, roughly 89% of them seen just once. Sequencing was done on a sample of peripheral blood. These receptors were obtained from a man aged 55 to 69 who had recovered from COVID-19. Both conserved end residues are part of each CDR3. The order of the fields is V gene, D gene, J gene, clone size, CDR3 DNA, CDR3 protein. D genes are given only for firm matches. The listing skips clone size in some rows; elsewhere it reads once, few, many or a size class.

TRBV24-1	TRBD2	TRBJ2-7	.	TGTGCCACCCAGGGACTAGCGCACGAGCAGTACTTC	CATQGLAHEQYF
TRBV7-9	.	TRBJ1-4	few	TGTGCCAGCAGCTTAGAGTTTAGAGGACTGTTTTTT	CASSLEFRGLFF
TRBV30	.	TRBJ2-2	few	TGTGCCTGGACACCAGGACAGATCACCGGGGAGCTGTTTTTT	CAWTPGQITGELFF
TRBV30	.	TRBJ2-1	.	TGTGCCTGGAGTGCTAGGAGTGAGCAGTTCTTC	CAWSARSEQFF
TRBV6-5	.	TRBJ2-5	.	TGTGCCAGTGCTGTATCCGGAGAGACCCAGTACTTC	CASAVSGETQYF
TRBV30	TRBD2	TRBJ2-1	.	TGTGCCTGGAGTGTACTCGCGGGAGGGGTCTCCTACAATGAGCAGTTCTTC	CAWSVLAGGVSYNEQFF
TRBV24-1	TRBD2	TRBJ2-1	.	TGTGCCACCAGTGATTCCCATAGCGGGAGTGTCTACAATGAGCAGTTCTTC	CATSDSHSGSVYNEQFF
TRBV3-1/TRBV3-2	TRBD2	TRBJ2-1	.	TGTGCCAGCAGCCGCGGGACTAGCGGTTACAATGAGCAGTTCTTC	CASSRGTSGYNEQFF
TRBV12-5	.	TRBJ1-1	.	TGTGCAGCGAAGGGGTTTGAATGCGCTTTCTTT	CAAKGFECAFF
TRBV15	.	TRBJ2-5	.	TGTGCCACCAGCAGAGGTCGGCGGTGGGAGACCCAGTACTTC	CATSRGRRWETQYF
TRBV5-1	.	TRBJ2-7	.	TGCGCCAGCAGCTTGGCCAGTACCGAGCAGTACTTC	CASSLASTEQYF
TRBV7-2	TRBD1	TRBJ1-4	once	TGTGCCAGCAGGTTCTGGGACAGCCCTAATGAAAAACTGTTTTTT	CASRFWDSPNEKLFF
TRBV18	TRBD2	TRBJ2-7	few	TGTGCCAGCTCACCCACTAGCGGAGTCTCCTACGAGCAGTACTTC	CASSPTSGVSYEQYF
TRBV7-9	.	TRBJ1-2	.	TGTGCCAGCAGCTTAGAGGAGGGGCGAACCTATGGCTACACCTTC	CASSLEEGRTYGYTF
TRBV19	TRBD1	TRBJ1-1	few	TGTGCCAGCGGACAGGCTCTGAACACTGAAGCTTTCTTT	CASGQALNTEAFF
TRBV4-3	TRBD1	TRBJ2-7	few	TGCGCCAGCAGCCAGAGACAGGGCTCCTACGAGCAGTACTTC	CASSQRQGSYEQYF
TRBV28	.	TRBJ1-3	.	TGTGCCAGCAGAAAACGGGGAAACACCATATATTTT	CASRKRGNTIYF
TRBV7-3	.	TRBJ2-1	.	TGTGCCAGCAGCTTAGACGAGGTAAACAATGAGCAGTTCTTC	CASSLDEVNNEQFF
TRBV6-5	TRBD1	TRBJ2-5	.	TGTGCCAGCAGTTACTCTTCGACAGGGTTAGAGACCCAGTACTTC	CASSYSSTGLETQYF
TRBV20-1	TRBD2	TRBJ2-7	.	TGCAGTGCCAGTAGGGTAGCGGGAGTCTCCTACGAGCAGTACTTC	CSASRVAGVSYEQYF
TRBV9	.	TRBJ1-1	.	TGTGCCAGCAGCTCTACGGGTCAGGGTAACACTGAAGCTTTCTTT	CASSSTGQGNTEAFF
TRBV6-1	.	TRBJ2-7	.	TGTGCCAGCAGTGAACAGGGTTACGAGCAGTACTTC	CASSEQGYEQYF
TRBV20-1	TRBD2	TRBJ2-3	.	TGCAGTGCTAGTGGCACTAGCGGAGCCACAGATACGCAGTATTTT	CSASGTSGATDTQYF
TRBV5-8	TRBD1	TRBJ2-3	.	TGTGCCAGCCTCACCCCCGGGACAGGGGCGGCAGATACGCAGTATTTT	CASLTPGTGAADTQYF
TRBV5-4	TRBD1	TRBJ2-7	.	TGTGCCAGCAGCGATCGGGACAGCTCCTACGAGCAGTACTTC	CASSDRDSSYEQYF